The 8 T cell receptor beta chains reported below all come from one sample, sequenced in a study of cytomegalovirus exposure and HLA in healthy donors. PCR primers comprised 60 Vbeta and 13 Jbeta primers. Data came from immunoSEQ multiplex PCR; TCRdb stores just in-frame clones and leaves some out. The table includes fewer than 150,000 clones, around 69% detected once. Material for sequencing was PBMCs. All receptors derive from a man aged 45 to 65 in good health and CMV-seropositive.

This rearrangement joins TRBV13 to TRBJ2-7, with D possibly matching TRBD2 (6 bases). From germline, CDR1 is PRHDT and CDR2 FYEKMQ (reference sequence). Trimming took 6 bases from V and 2 from J, leaving 14 bases between them. CDR3 length equals 14 residues. In DNA, the CDR3 is TGTGCCAGCAGTTATCGGGGGACCACCTACGAGCAGTACTTC. This translates into CASSYRGTTYEQYF. The variable domain in full, completed from reference TRBV13 and TRBJ2-7, reads AAGVIQSPRHLIKEKRETATLKCYPIPRHDTVYWYQQGPGQDPQFLISFYEKMQSDKGSIPDRFSAQQFSDYHSELNMSSLELGDSALYFCASSYRGTTYEQYFGPGTRLTVT.

The chain combines TRBV11-2 with TRBJ2-7; 10 positions agree with TRBD1. The CDR3 has 14 amino acids. Germline CDR1 and CDR2: SGHAT and FQNNGV. V shed 3 bases, J shed 6 bases, and the junction held 5 bases outside the gene matches. The DNA for the CDR3 is TGTGCCAGCAGCTTGGGACAGGGGTTCGGCGAGCAGTACTTC. This codes for CASSLGQGFGEQYF.

This chain connects TRBV6-6 to TRBJ2-7, with D perhaps matching TRBD1 (6 bases). Deletions cut 6 bases from V and 2 bases from J, with 11 bases between. The germline CDR1 and CDR2 sequences are MNHNY and SVGAGI (reference sequence). The CDR3 contains 13 residues. The CDR3 nucleotides read TGTGCCAGCAGGACCGGACAGACCTACGAGCAGTACTTC. Protein product: CASRTGQTYEQYF.

The J gene is TRBJ1-1, the V gene TRBV4-1; 8 bases fit TRBD1. This CDR3 contains 15 residues. Germline V gene data show CDR1 as MGHRA and CDR2 as YSYEKL. Germline trimming cut 5 bases from V and 2 bases from J; bases unmatched to any gene: 7. The CDR3 region is CASSLTDRVNTEAFF. CDR3 nucleotide sequence: TGCGCCAGCAGCTTGACGGACAGGGTAAACACTGAAGCTTTCTTT.

This clone was picked up one time. The rearrangement uses TRBV6-5 and TRBJ1-5, with D maybe TRBD1 (6 bases). CDR3 size: 14 residues. V shed 5 bases and J shed 7 bases, with 15 bases lying between them. CDR1 MNHEY and CDR2 SVGAGI come from the germline V gene. CDR3 sequence: CASSKQGRDQPQHF. The DNA for the CDR3 is TGTGCCAGCAGTAAACAGGGAAGAGACCAGCCCCAGCATTTT.

This clone was seen once. The J gene is TRBJ2-1, the V gene TRBV11-3; the D gene is possibly TRBD1 (6 bases). Germline CDR1 SGHNT, CDR2 YENEEA. The V end was cut by 0 bases, the J end by 10 bases, with 22 bases between. The CDR3 is made up of 17 amino acids. In DNA, the CDR3 is TGTGCCAGCAGCTTAGAGGCTCCCCCTCTACAGGGAGAAGAGCAGTTCTTC. Residues: CASSLEAPPLQGEEQFF.

This sequence joins TRBV19 and TRBJ2-2, with TRBD2 matching over 10 bases. V shed 6 bases, J shed 4 bases, and the junction held 2 bases outside the gene matches. Germline V gene sequence: CDR1 LNHDA, CDR2 SQIVND (reference sequence). There are 14 residues in the CDR3. CDR3 DNA sequence: TGTGCCAGTAGCTTAGCGGGGGGCACCGGGGAGCTGTTTTTT. Protein: CASSLAGGTGELFF.

This clone appeared once. This chain connects TRBV5-4 to TRBJ1-6; 7 nucleotides match TRBD1. J gave up 7 bases and V 4 bases, and 11 bases lay outside the gene matches. The CDR3 has 16 amino acids. Germline V lookup: CDR1 SGHNT, CDR2 YYREEE (reference sequence). The CDR3 DNA reads as TGTGCCAGCAGCACCCTACCGGGACAGCTAAATTCACCCCTCCACTTT. Its translation is CASSTLPGQLNSPLHF.